The 29 T cell receptor beta chains below come from one sample, sequenced in a study of T cell changes during pregnancy in multiple sclerosis. Assay used: immunoSEQ multiplex PCR; TCRdb lists only in-frame clones, some missing. The repertoire holds approximately 52,000 clones, with around 92% as singletons. The sample in question was CD4+ T cells from peripheral blood mononuclear cells, obtained in the third trimester of pregnancy. The receptors shown here come from a female donor with multiple sclerosis, enrolled in a pregnancy study.

The chain combines TRBV7-3 with TRBJ2-1, with a weak D call TRBD2 (6 bases). Per the germline V gene, CDR1 is SGHTA and CDR2 is FQGTGA. V dropped 1 base and J dropped 9 bases, with 16 bases sitting between them. The CDR3 spans 15 residues. The CDR3 loop reads CASSLKGSGVGEQFF. CDR3 bases: TGTGCCAGCAGCTTAAAGGGGTCGGGAGTGGGTGAGCAGTTCTTC. Full variable domain (remainder filled in from reference TRBV7-3 and TRBJ2-1): GAGVSQTPSNKVTEKGKYVELRCDPISGHTALYWYRQSLGQGPEFLIYFQGTGAADDSGLPNDRFFAVRPEGSVSTLKIQRTERGDSAVYLCASSLKGSGVGEQFFGPGTRLTVL.

This chain connects TRBV28 to TRBJ2-7; 8 nucleotides match TRBD1. Germline values: CDR1 MDHEN, CDR2 SYDVKM. Trimming cost V 5 bases and J 3 bases; bases outside gene matches: 9. The CDR3 spans 15 residues. The CDR3 is CASSITGQGVYEQYF. The CDR3 coding sequence is TGTGCCAGCAGTATTACAGGACAGGGTGTCTACGAGCAGTACTTC.

The V call is TRBV7-2, the J call TRBJ2-1, with 9 nucleotides matching TRBD1. Germline V gene lookup returns CDR1 SGHTA and CDR2 FQGNSA. J lost 7 bases, V lost 7 bases, and 17 bases had no gene match. CDR3 length: 17 residues. The CDR3 loop reads CASNFLSPGQGGNEQFF. CDR3 DNA sequence: TGTGCCAGCAACTTCCTTTCTCCGGGACAGGGTGGGAATGAGCAGTTCTTC.

This clone is judged medium-sized (0.01 to 0.1%). The rearrangement joins TRBV14 to TRBJ2-5; tentatively, D is TRBD2 (5 bases). This CDR3 is built from 13 residues. CDR1 and CDR2 (germline): SGHDN, FVKESK. V was clipped by 7 bases and J by 1 base, with 10 bases between them. CDR3 loop: CASTKDFQETQYF. The CDR3 region has the DNA TGTGCCAGCACTAAGGACTTCCAAGAGACCCAGTACTTC.

The V and J genes are TRBV5-1 and TRBJ2-5; TRBD2 matches 10 bases. This CDR3 spans 16 amino acids. V lost 1 base to trimming and J lost 5 bases; unmatched junction nucleotides: 8. The germline CDR1 and CDR2 sequences are SGHRS and YFSETQ. The CDR3 DNA reads as TGCGCCAGCAGCTTGTGGGCTAGCGGGAGAGAGGAGACCCAGTACTTC. Its translation is CASSLWASGREETQYF.

The rearrangement uses TRBV6-6 and TRBJ1-2; D is unresolved. The ends were cut back, 2 bases at V and 1 base at J, with 11 bases in the middle. The CDR3 is 15 amino acids. Looked up from germline, CDR1 is MNHNY and CDR2 is SVGAGI (reference sequence). The CDR3 loop reads CASSYGGDRNYGYTF. CDR3 nucleotide sequence: TGTGCCAGCAGTTACGGAGGAGACCGTAACTATGGCTACACCTTC.

This sequence joins TRBV7-2 and TRBJ2-5; tentatively, D is TRBD2 (5 bases). CDR1 is SGHTA and CDR2 is FQGNSA in the germline V gene. V was trimmed by 1 base and J by 2 bases, leaving 8 bases between them. This CDR3 is built from 14 residues. This CDR3 is CASSLDQRQETQYF. Written as DNA, the CDR3 is TGTGCCAGCAGCTTAGACCAGCGGCAAGAGACCCAGTACTTC.

The V call is TRBV13, the J call TRBJ2-3; 9 bases are a match to TRBD2. CDR1 is PRHDT, CDR2 FYEKMQ, per germline (reference sequence). The CDR3 is 15 amino acids. V lost 8 bases, J lost 2 bases, and 8 bases stayed unmatched. The CDR3 spells CASLRGGGITDTQYF. The CDR3 nucleotides read TGTGCCAGCCTGCGGGGGGGTGGGATCACAGATACGCAGTATTTT.

The chain couples TRBV5-5 to TRBJ1-2; TRBD1 is a possible D gene (6 bases). This CDR3 has 14 residues. V was trimmed by 5 bases and J by 4 bases, leaving 15 bases between them. Germline CDR1 is SGHKS and CDR2 is YYEKEE (reference sequence). The CDR3 reads CASRYSQGTYGYTF. Written as DNA, the CDR3 is TGTGCCAGCAGGTACAGCCAGGGGACCTATGGCTACACCTTC. The whole variable domain, remainder taken from reference TRBV5-5 and TRBJ1-2, is DAGVTQSPTHLIKTRGQQVTLRCSPISGHKSVSWYQQVLGQGPQFIFQYYEKEERGRGNFPDRFSARQFPNYSSELNVNALLLGDSALYLCASRYSQGTYGYTFGSGTRLTVV.

The J gene is TRBJ2-1, the V gene TRBV5-4; 10 bases line up with TRBD1. Trimming took 4 bases from V and 4 from J; bases not matched to a gene: 5. This CDR3 has 15 amino acids. Germline lookup yields CDR1 SGHNT and CDR2 YYREEE (reference sequence). This chain's CDR3 is CASSTGQGVYNEQFF. CDR3 nucleotides: TGTGCCAGCAGCACAGGACAGGGGGTTTACAATGAGCAGTTCTTC.

This chain links TRBV6-5 with TRBJ2-7, with 9 nucleotides matching TRBD1. The CDR3 loop spans 14 amino acids. Germline V gene sequence: CDR1 MNHEY, CDR2 SVGAGI. Trimming at V came to 5 bases and at J to 5 bases, leaving 7 bases not matched to a gene. The CDR3 coding sequence is TGTGCCAGCAGTATCCGGGACAGGGCCAACGAGCAGTACTTC. Encoded protein: CASSIRDRANEQYF.

The CDR3 here is CASSPRDNYEQYF. DNA of the CDR3: TGTGCCAGCAGCCCCCGGGACAACTACGAGCAGTACTTC. This sequence joins TRBV7-9 and TRBJ2-7; D is perhaps TRBD1 (6 bases). V lost 5 bases and J lost 3, with 11 bases in between. CDR1 is SEHNR and CDR2 is FQNEAQ in the germline V gene (reference sequence). The CDR3 totals 13 residues.

The chain links TRBV6-1 to TRBJ1-1; no reliable D call. Trimming shortened V by 6 bases and J by 4 bases, and 12 bases separated the two germline ends. CDR1 MNHNS and CDR2 SASEGT come from the germline V gene. This CDR3 has 13 residues. CDR3 protein: CASRKGGSTEAFF. DNA of the CDR3: TGTGCCAGCAGGAAAGGAGGGAGCACTGAAGCTTTCTTT.

This chain uses TRBV5-4 with TRBJ2-2, with TRBD1 as a possible D gene (6 bases). Germline-derived CDR1 and CDR2 are SGHNT and YYREEE (reference sequence). V was trimmed by 0 bases and J by 1 base, leaving 7 bases between them. This CDR3 is built from 15 residues. The CDR3 DNA follows: TGTGCCAGCAGCTTGGTCAGGGGGAACACCGGGGAGCTGTTTTTT. Its translation is CASSLVRGNTGELFF.

The chain carries TRBV28 and TRBJ1-1; weak D call: TRBD1 (5 bases). The CDR3 consists of 12 residues. CDR1 and CDR2 (germline): MDHEN, SYDVKM. Trimming took 8 bases from V and 6 from J, leaving 13 bases between them. The CDR3 reads CASGPGRAEAFF. Here the CDR3 DNA reads TGTGCCAGCGGGCCAGGGCGAGCTGAAGCTTTCTTT. The variable domain in full, with the rest retrieved from reference TRBV28 and TRBJ1-1, is DVKVTQSSRYLVKRTGEKVFLECVQDMDHENMFWYRQDPGLGLRLIYFSYDVKMKEKGDIPEGYSVSREKKERFSLILESASTNQTSMYLCASGPGRAEAFFGQGTRLTVV.

The gene calls are TRBV30 and TRBJ1-1; D is unclear. Trimming shortened V by 4 bases and J by 5 bases, and 14 bases separated the two germline ends. The CDR3 sequence is 13 residues long. Germline values: CDR1 GTSNPN, CDR2 SVGIG (reference sequence). For the CDR3, the DNA is TGTGCCTGGAAAAGCGAGGGAGGTACTGAAGCTTTCTTT. This encodes CAWKSEGGTEAFF.

J is TRBJ2-7 and V is TRBV29-1; D may be TRBD2 (5 bases). The CDR3 has 11 residues. Deletions cut 5 bases from V and 3 bases from J, with 8 bases between. Germline CDR1 reads SQVTM; CDR2 reads ANQGSEA. CDR3 in amino acids: CSVLLGYEQYF. The DNA for the CDR3 is TGCAGCGTTTTACTAGGCTACGAGCAGTACTTC.

The gene calls are TRBV5-1 and TRBJ1-5; tentatively, D is TRBD1 (6 bases). Germline V gives CDR1 SGHRS, CDR2 YFSETQ. The CDR3 is made up of 16 amino acids. V lost 2 bases to trimming and J lost 2 bases, with 14 bases between them. CDR3 loop: CASSFGGLQGNQPQHF. DNA of the CDR3: TGCGCCAGCAGCTTCGGGGGGCTACAGGGCAATCAGCCCCAGCATTTT.

This clone was seen once. The chain's CDR3 is CASSPGNYNEQFF. DNA of the CDR3: TGTGCCAGCAGCCCCGGGAATTACAATGAGCAGTTCTTC. This sequence joins TRBV6-6 and TRBJ2-1; weak D call: TRBD2 (5 bases). The germline V gene has CDR1 MNHNY and CDR2 SVGAGI (reference sequence). The V end lost 6 bases, the J end lost 4 bases, and 10 bases lay between the germline ends. The CDR3 covers 13 residues.

The CDR3 loop reads CASSLEGAEDTQYF. DNA for the CDR3: TGCGCCAGCAGCTTGGAGGGGGCTGAGGATACGCAGTATTTT. The chain couples TRBV5-1 to TRBJ2-3; 7 bases map to TRBD1. J lost 6 bases, V lost 0 bases, and 4 bases had no gene match. This CDR3 is 14 amino acids long. The V gene's germline CDR1 is SGHRS and CDR2 YFSETQ.

The chain carries TRBV29-1 and TRBJ1-5; D not resolved. This CDR3 is built from 14 residues. Deletions cut 4 bases from V and 2 bases from J, with 12 bases between. Germline V CDR1 and CDR2: SQVTM, ANQGSEA. CDR3 amino acids: CSVVLGRGNQPQHF. CDR3 DNA sequence: TGCAGCGTTGTGTTGGGGAGAGGCAATCAGCCCCAGCATTTT.

The rearrangement links TRBV4-1 to TRBJ2-1, with TRBD2 matching over 11 bases. Trimming at V came to 3 bases and at J to 2 bases, leaving 9 bases not matched to a gene. The CDR3 covers 18 residues. CDR1 and CDR2 from the germline V gene are MGHRA and YSYEKL. The CDR3 region is CASSQLVTSGAPYNEQFF. CDR3 bases: TGCGCCAGCAGCCAGTTGGTGACTAGCGGGGCCCCCTACAATGAGCAGTTCTTC.

This chain links TRBV7-9 with TRBJ1-4; 8 nucleotides align to TRBD1. The germline CDR1 and CDR2 sequences are SEHNR and FQNEAQ (reference sequence). Trimming cost V 2 bases and J 7 bases; bases outside gene matches: 6. CDR3 length equals 15 residues. CDR3 nucleotides: TGTGCCAGCAGCTTAAACGACAGGGGTTTTGAAAAACTGTTTTTT. It codes for CASSLNDRGFEKLFF.

The chain has TRBV4-2 and TRBJ2-7; D might be TRBD2 (6 bases). The V end lost 6 bases, the J end lost 5 bases, and 20 bases lay between the germline ends. The CDR3 length is 15 residues. Germline CDR1 LGHNA, CDR2 YNFKEQ. This CDR3 reads CASSRSRGYLNEQYF. The CDR3 region has the DNA TGTGCCAGCAGTAGATCCCGGGGGTATCTGAACGAGCAGTACTTC.

The sample holds one count of this clone. V is TRBV29-1 and J is TRBJ1-6; 9 bases line up with TRBD1. CDR1 and CDR2 from the germline V gene are SQVTM and ANQGSEA. This CDR3 is 13 amino acids long. J lost 8 bases, V lost 5 bases, and 4 bases had no gene match. The CDR3 reads CSVQTGGDSPLHF. As DNA, the CDR3 is TGCAGCGTTCAGACAGGGGGGGATTCACCCCTCCACTTT.

The chain has TRBV28 and TRBJ2-2, with 10 nucleotides matching TRBD2. Germline loops: CDR1 MDHEN, CDR2 SYDVKM. Trimming took 1 base from V and 7 from J; bases not matched to a gene: 15. The CDR3 spans 19 residues. CDR3 sequence (DNA): TGTGCCAGCAGTTTATTACTGAGGGGGCTAGCGGGAGATCACGGGGAGCTGTTTTTT. It is translated as CASSLLLRGLAGDHGELFF.

The chain recombines TRBV27 with TRBJ2-1; D is unclear. This CDR3 is built from 15 residues. CDR1 is MNHEY and CDR2 is SMNVEV in the germline V gene (reference sequence). V lost 6 bases to trimming and J lost 4 bases, with 16 bases between them. CDR3 sequence: CASSPDSFRYNEQFF. CDR3 bases: TGTGCCAGCAGCCCCGACTCGTTTAGGTACAATGAGCAGTTCTTC.

V gene TRBV6-1 combines with J gene TRBJ1-2, with D possibly being TRBD1 (5 bases). V was cut by 3 bases and J by 4 bases, with 12 bases left in between. From germline, CDR1 is MNHNS and CDR2 SASEGT. There are 14 residues in the CDR3. Here the CDR3 reads CASSERRDSYGYTF. The DNA of the CDR3 is TGTGCCAGCAGTGAGCGACGGGACTCCTATGGCTACACCTTC.

This chain links TRBV6-1 with TRBJ2-5; TRBD2 agrees at 9 bases. The V and J ends lost 4 bases and 5 bases, in that order; junction bases with no gene match: 5. The CDR3 sequence is 14 residues long. Looked up from germline, CDR1 is MNHNS and CDR2 is SASEGT. The CDR3 DNA reads TGTGCCAGCAGTGTACCTAGCGGGAAGGAGACCCAGTACTTC. Protein product: CASSVPSGKETQYF.